The clone carrying this T cell receptor (beta chain) showed up many times. Its antigen is not identified. With the read ending 3 residues before the CDR3 end, the germline J gene is used to fill in that end. Blood samples were heparinized, about 5 to 9 ml per donor. The data are from a study of T cell clonality in common variable immunodeficiency. Findings of the study overall: Shared TCRbeta clones were fewer between CVID subjects than controls. In common variable immunodeficiency, TCR beta chains reportedly carried fewer deletions and N-nucleotide insertions. What drives increased CVID clonality needs T cell subpopulation sequencing.

Between the trimmed V and J ends, which lost 8 bases and 2 bases, there was a span of 15 bases. CDR3 length equals 14 residues. Germline-derived CDR1 and CDR2 are SGHTA and FQGTGA. Clones were read by immunoSEQ multiplex PCR, and TCRdb kept only the in-frame ones, dropping some. The sample shows under 30,000 clones, none of them appearing just once. The chain is built from TRBV7-3 and TRBJ1-1; D call uncertain. Sequences were obtained from peripheral blood mononuclear cells. The clonotype originates from a person aged 18-70 years in good health. This chain's CDR3 is CASAPGVRNTEAFF. The CDR3 DNA, read in part, is TGTGCCAGCGCTCCAGGTGTGAGAAACACTGAA. Supplemented by reference TRBV7-3 and TRBJ1-1, the full variable domain reads GAGVSQTPSNKVTEKGKYVELRCDPISGHTALYWYRQSLGQGPEFLIYFQGTGAADDSGLPNDRFFAVRPEGSVSTLKIQRTERGDSAVYLCASAPGVRNTEAFFGQGTRLTVV.